This T cell receptor beta chain was found in a study of cytomegalovirus exposure and HLA in healthy donors. Study details: Some 85 million unique TCRs, all from HLA-typed donors, were included in an early release of the data.

With 6 bases clipped from V and 5 bases from J, the junction kept 5 bases outside the gene matches. Germline assignment: CDR1 ENHRY and CDR2 SYGVKD. This CDR3 spans 13 amino acids. It was with 60 Vbeta and 13 Jbeta primers that the PCR ran. Here immunoSEQ multiplex PCR was the method, and the copy in TCRdb shows in-frame clones only, minus some. In the table there are 110,000 to 150,000 clones, almost 85% of which are singletons. This TCR was recovered from a woman aged 40 to 49 in good health and CMV-seronegative. The V call is TRBV10-3, the J call TRBJ2-7, with 9 positions matching TRBD2. The sequencing input was PBMCs. The CDR3 region is CAIRREGPHEQYF. The CDR3 bases are TGTGCCATCAGGCGGGAGGGTCCCCACGAGCAGTACTTC.